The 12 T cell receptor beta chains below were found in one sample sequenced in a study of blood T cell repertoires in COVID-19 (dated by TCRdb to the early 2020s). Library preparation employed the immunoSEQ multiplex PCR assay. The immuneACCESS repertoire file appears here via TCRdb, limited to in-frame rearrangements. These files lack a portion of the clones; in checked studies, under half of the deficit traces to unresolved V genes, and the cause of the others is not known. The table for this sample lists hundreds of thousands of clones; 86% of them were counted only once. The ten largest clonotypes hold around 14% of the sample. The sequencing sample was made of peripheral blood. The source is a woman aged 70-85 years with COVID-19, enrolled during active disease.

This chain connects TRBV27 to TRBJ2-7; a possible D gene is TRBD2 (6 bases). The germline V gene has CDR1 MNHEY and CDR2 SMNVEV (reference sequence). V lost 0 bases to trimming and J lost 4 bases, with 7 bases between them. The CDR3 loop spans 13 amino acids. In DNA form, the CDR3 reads TGTGCCAGCAGTTTATCGGGAGGTTACGAGCAGTACTTC. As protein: CASSLSGGYEQYF.

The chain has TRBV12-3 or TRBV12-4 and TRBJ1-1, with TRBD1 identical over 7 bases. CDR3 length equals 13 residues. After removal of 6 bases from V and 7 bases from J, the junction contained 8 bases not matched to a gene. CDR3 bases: TGTGCCAGCAGAAGCTCAGGGGGACTTGAAGCTTTCTTT. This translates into CASRSSGGLEAFF.

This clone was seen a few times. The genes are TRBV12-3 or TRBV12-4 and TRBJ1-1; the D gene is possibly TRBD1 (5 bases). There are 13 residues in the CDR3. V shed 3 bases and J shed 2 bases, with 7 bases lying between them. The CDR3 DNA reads TGTGCCAGCAGTTTGGGGGGTAACACTGAAGCTTTCTTT. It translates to CASSLGGNTEAFF.

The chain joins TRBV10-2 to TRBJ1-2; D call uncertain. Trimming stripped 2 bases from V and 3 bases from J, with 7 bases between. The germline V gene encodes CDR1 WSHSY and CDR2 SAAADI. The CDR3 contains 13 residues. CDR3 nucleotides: TGCGCCAGCAGTGAGGTGTCCTACTATGGCTACACCTTC. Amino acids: CASSEVSYYGYTF.

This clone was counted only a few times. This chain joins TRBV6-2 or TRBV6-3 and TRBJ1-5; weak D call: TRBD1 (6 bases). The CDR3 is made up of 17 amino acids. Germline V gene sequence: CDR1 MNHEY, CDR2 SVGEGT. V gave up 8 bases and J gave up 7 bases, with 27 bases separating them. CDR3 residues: CASGRPKIYRETQPQHF. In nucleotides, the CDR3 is TGTGCCAGCGGCCGGCCCAAAATCTACAGGGAGACACAGCCCCAGCATTTT.

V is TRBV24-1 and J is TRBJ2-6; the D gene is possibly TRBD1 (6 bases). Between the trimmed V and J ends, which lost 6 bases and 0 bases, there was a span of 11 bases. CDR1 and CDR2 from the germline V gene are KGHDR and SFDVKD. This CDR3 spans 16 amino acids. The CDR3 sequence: CATSLQDSSGANVLTF. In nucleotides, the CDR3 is TGTGCCACCAGTCTTCAGGACAGCTCTGGGGCCAACGTCCTGACTTTC.

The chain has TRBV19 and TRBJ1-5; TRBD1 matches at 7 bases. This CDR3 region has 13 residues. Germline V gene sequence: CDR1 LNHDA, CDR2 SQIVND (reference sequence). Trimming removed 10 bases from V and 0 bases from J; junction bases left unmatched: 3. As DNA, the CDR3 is TGTGCCACTAGGACAGGTAGCAATCAGCCCCAGCATTTT. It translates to CATRTGSNQPQHF. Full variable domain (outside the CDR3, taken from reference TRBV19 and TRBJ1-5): DGGITQSPKYLFRKEGQNVTLSCEQNLNHDAMYWYRQDPGQGLRLIYYSQIVNDFQKGDIAEGYSVSREKKESFPLTVTSAQKNPTAFYLCATRTGSNQPQHFGDGTRLSIL.

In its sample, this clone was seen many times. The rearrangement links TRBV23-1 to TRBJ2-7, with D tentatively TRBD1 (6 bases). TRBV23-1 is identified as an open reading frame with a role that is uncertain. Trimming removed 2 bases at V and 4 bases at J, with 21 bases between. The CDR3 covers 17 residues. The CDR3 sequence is CASSQPLDRLTPYEQYF. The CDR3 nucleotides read TGCGCCAGCAGTCAACCCCTCGACAGGCTCACTCCTTACGAGCAGTACTTC.

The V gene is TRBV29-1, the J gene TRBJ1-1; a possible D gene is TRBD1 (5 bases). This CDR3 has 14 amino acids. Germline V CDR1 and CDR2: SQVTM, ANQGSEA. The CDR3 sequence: CSVYAGTLNTEAFF. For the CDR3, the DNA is TGCAGTGTTTACGCCGGGACTCTGAACACTGAAGCTTTCTTT.

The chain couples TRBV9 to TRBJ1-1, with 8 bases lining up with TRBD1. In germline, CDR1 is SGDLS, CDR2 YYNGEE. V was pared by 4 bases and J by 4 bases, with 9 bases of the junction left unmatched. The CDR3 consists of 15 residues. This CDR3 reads CASSLFSGGVTEAFF. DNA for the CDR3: TGTGCCAGCAGCCTCTTTTCAGGGGGCGTCACTGAAGCTTTCTTT.

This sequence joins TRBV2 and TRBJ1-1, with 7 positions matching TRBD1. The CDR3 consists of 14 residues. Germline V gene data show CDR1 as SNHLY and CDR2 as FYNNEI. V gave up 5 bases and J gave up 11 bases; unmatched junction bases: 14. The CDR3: CASSNAGTAVGAFF. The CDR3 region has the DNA TGTGCCAGCAGTAATGCCGGGACAGCCGTTGGGGCTTTCTTT.

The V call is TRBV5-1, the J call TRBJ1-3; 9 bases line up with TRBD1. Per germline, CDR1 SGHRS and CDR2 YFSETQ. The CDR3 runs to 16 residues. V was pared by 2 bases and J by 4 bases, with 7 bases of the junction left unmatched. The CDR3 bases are TGCGCCAGCAGCTTCACAGGGGGCCGGTTCGGAAACACCATATATTTT. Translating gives CASSFTGGRFGNTIYF.